These 3 T cell receptor beta chains originate from one sample sequenced in a study of CD8 T cells in Susac syndrome. When the RNA was reverse transcribed, random hexamers were used with an input of about 0.5 to 1 ug. TCRdb called the immunoSEQ multiplex PCR reads again in MiXCR, with one record for every CDR3 protein. The profile shows 170,000 or so distinct CDR3 sequences, approximately 93% of them singletons. The sequenced sample was CD4+ T cells from PBMCs. The receptors stem from a human donor with multiple sclerosis.

The rearrangement joins TRBV28 to TRBJ2-1; 8 positions match TRBD2. Losses at the gene ends were 8 bases for V and 9 bases for J; bases not matched to a gene: 9. The germline V gene has CDR1 MDHEN and CDR2 SYDVKM. CDR3 length: 13 amino acids. The CDR3 DNA reads TGTGCCAGCGAGAGCGGGAGCGTCGGTGAGCAGTTCTTC. It encodes CASESGSVGEQFF.

Worth noting for this clonotype: The junction differs from germline at one of its ends, possibly a read error. This chain's CDR3 is CASSGTNTDTQYF. For the CDR3, the DNA is TGTGCTAGCAGCGGAACTAACACAGATACGCAGTATTTT. The chain carries TRBV7-7 and TRBJ2-3; a weak D match, TRBD2 (5 bases). CDR1 is SSHAT, CDR2 FNYEAQ, per germline (reference sequence). The CDR3 sequence is 13 residues long.

The chain joins TRBV29-1 to TRBJ1-1, with 7 bases identical to TRBD1. CDR1 SQVTM and CDR2 ANQGSEA come from the germline V gene. Trimming cost V 0 bases and J 4 bases; bases outside gene matches: 2. The CDR3 has 13 residues. CDR3 DNA sequence: TGCAGCGTTGAAGATGACAGGGCCACTGAAGCTTTCTTT. Its protein product is CSVEDDRATEAFF.